This T cell receptor (beta chain) was sequenced during a study of shared clonotypes between healthy human individuals. Positive CCR7 selection of CD45RO-negative cells yielded the naive CD8 cells, and terminally differentiated effector memory CD45RA+ cells were excluded. V dropped 3 bases and J dropped 9; count of bases not matched to a gene: 8. This CDR3 contains 15 residues. Germline assignment: CDR1 LNHDA and CDR2 SQIVND (reference sequence). Here immunoSEQ multiplex PCR was the method, and the copy in TCRdb shows in-frame clones only, minus some. The sample records about 2 million clones, roughly 94% being singletons.

The rearrangement joins TRBV19 to TRBJ2-1, with 10 positions matching TRBD2. The sample was naive CD8+ T cells sorted from blood. This sequence originates from a man between 18 and 35 years old in good health. The CDR3 DNA is TGTGCCAGTAGTATGGTAGCGGGGGGCCCTAGTGAGCAGTTCTTC. It codes for CASSMVAGGPSEQFF.